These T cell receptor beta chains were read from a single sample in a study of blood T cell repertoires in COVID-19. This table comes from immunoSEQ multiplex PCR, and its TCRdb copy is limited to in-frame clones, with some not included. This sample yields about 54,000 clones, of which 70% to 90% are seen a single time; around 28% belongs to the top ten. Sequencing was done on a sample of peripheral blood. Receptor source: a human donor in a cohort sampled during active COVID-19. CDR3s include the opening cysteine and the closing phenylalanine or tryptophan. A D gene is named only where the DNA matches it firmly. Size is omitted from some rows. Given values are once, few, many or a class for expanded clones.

CASTGQTQETQYF	TGTGCCAGCACCGGACAGACCCAAGAGACCCAGTACTTC	13	NA	TRBV2	TRBJ2-5	NA
CASSPDISGNTIYF	TGTGCCAGCAGCCCGGACATCTCTGGAAACACCATATATTTT	14	NA	TRBV5-4	TRBJ1-3	NA
CASSTLPTPYSNQPQHF	TGTGCCAGTAGTACCCTACCCACCCCCTATAGCAATCAGCCCCAGCATTTT	17	NA	TRBV19	TRBJ1-5	NA
CASRGTINTGELFF	TGTGCCAGTAGGGGGACTATTAACACCGGGGAGCTGTTTTTT	14	NA	TRBV19	TRBJ2-2	TRBD2
CASSPGGTGTDTQYF	TGCGCCAGCAGCCCAGGGGGGACGGGCACAGATACGCAGTATTTT	15	NA	TRBV5-1	TRBJ2-3	NA
CASSSSGELFF	TGTGCCAGCAGTTCTTCCGGGGAGCTGTTTTTT	11	once	TRBV6-6	TRBJ2-2	NA
CATSDFSGGPSGNTIYF	TGTGCCACCAGTGATTTTTCCGGGGGACCCTCTGGAAACACCATATATTTT	17	NA	TRBV24-1	TRBJ1-3	NA
CASSLFPGLAGRSYEQYF	TGTGCCAGCAGTTTATTCCCCGGGCTAGCGGGCCGCTCCTACGAGCAGTACTTC	18	NA	TRBV28	TRBJ2-7	TRBD2
CASRAGTSLGDTQYF	TGTGCCAGCAGAGCCGGGACTAGCTTAGGGGATACGCAGTATTTT	15	NA	TRBV28	TRBJ2-3	TRBD2
CASSLTGGVHEQYF	TGTGCCAGCAGTCTGACAGGGGGTGTCCACGAGCAGTACTTC	14	once	TRBV6-5	TRBJ2-7	TRBD1
CAISESTSGYNEQFF	TGTGCCATCAGTGAGTCGACTAGCGGGTACAATGAGCAGTTCTTC	15	NA	TRBV10-3	TRBJ2-1	TRBD2
CASSRNTEAFF	TGTGCCAGCAGTAGGAACACTGAAGCTTTCTTT	11	once	TRBV5-4	TRBJ1-1	NA
CASRVGRAYNEQFF	TGTGCCAGCCGGGTGGGGAGGGCATACAATGAGCAGTTCTTC	14	NA	TRBV6-6	TRBJ2-1	TRBD2
CASSDGQGVGEQFF	TGTGCCAGCAGCGACGGACAGGGGGTAGGGGAGCAGTTCTTC	14	NA	TRBV9	TRBJ2-1	TRBD1
CASSHWGRGFSVEKLFF	TGCGCCAGCAGCCATTGGGGGAGGGGATTTTCAGTCGAAAAACTGTTTTTT	17	once	TRBV4-1	TRBJ1-4	NA
CASRAGGRGYTF	TGTGCCAGCAGGGCAGGGGGCAGGGGCTACACCTTC	12	NA	TRBV28	TRBJ1-2	TRBD1
CASSLVPPLTGMTYEQYF	TGTGCCAGCAGCTTAGTCCCCCCCCTGACAGGGATGACCTACGAGCAGTACTTC	18	NA	TRBV11-2	TRBJ2-7	TRBD1
CASSPGGTNSPLHF	TGTGCCAGCAGCCCAGGGGGCACTAATTCACCCCTCCACTTT	14	NA	TRBV7-9	TRBJ1-6	TRBD1
CSASFGGRARSYEQFF	TGCAGTGCTAGTTTTGGCGGGAGGGCCAGGAGCTATGAGCAGTTCTTC	16	NA	TRBV20-1	TRBJ2-1	TRBD2
CASSQPWAGAYGYTF	TGCGCCAGCAGCCAACCTTGGGCGGGGGCTTACGGCTACACCTTC	15	NA	TRBV4-1	TRBJ1-2	NA
CASSDQGTNTEAFF	TGTGCCAGCAGTGATCAGGGGACGAACACTGAAGCTTTCTTT	14	NA	TRBV6-1	TRBJ1-1	NA
CASSRGGYNEQFF	TGTGCCAGCAGCCGGGGAGGTTACAATGAGCAGTTCTTC	13	NA	TRBV7-8	TRBJ2-1	NA
CASSKKMRAGQGFILQETQYF	TGTGCCAGCAGTAAGAAAATGCGGGCGGGACAGGGTTTCATTCTACAAGAGACCCAGTACTTC	21	NA	TRBV27	TRBJ2-5	TRBD1
CASSSPLAGGLSLEQFF	TGTGCCAGCAGCTCTCCCCTAGCGGGAGGGCTATCCCTTGAGCAGTTCTTC	17	NA	TRBV7-2	TRBJ2-1	TRBD2
CASRGDRGIGSPLHF	TGTGCCAGCAGGGGTGACAGGGGGATCGGTTCACCCCTCCACTTT	15	NA	TRBV27	TRBJ1-6	TRBD1
CASSYLNTGELFF	TGTGCCAGCAGTTACTTAAACACCGGGGAGCTGTTTTTT	13	NA	TRBV6-2/TRBV6-3	TRBJ2-2	NA
CASSFTSGFSYEQYF	TGTGCCAGCAGCTTTACTAGCGGGTTCTCCTACGAGCAGTACTTC	15	NA	TRBV7-8	TRBJ2-7	TRBD2
CSAGGHAQETQYF	TGCAGTGCTGGTGGACACGCCCAAGAGACCCAGTACTTC	13	NA	TRBV20-1	TRBJ2-5	NA
CASSPGTVPSGANVLTF	TGTGCCAGCAGCCCTGGGACAGTCCCCTCTGGGGCCAACGTCCTGACTTTC	17	NA	TRBV28	TRBJ2-6	TRBD1
CASSLQVDTEAFF	TGTGCCAGCAGTTTACAGGTGGACACTGAAGCTTTCTTT	13	NA	TRBV12-3/TRBV12-4	TRBJ1-1	NA
CASSLAREAYGYTF	TGCGCCAGCAGCTTGGCCCGGGAAGCCTATGGCTACACCTTC	14	few	TRBV5-1	TRBJ1-2	NA
CASSLSRGPLGEQFF	TGTGCCAGCAGTTTATCGCGGGGGCCTCTTGGTGAGCAGTTCTTC	15	NA	TRBV27	TRBJ2-1	NA
CASSTYQGLYEQYF	TGTGCCAGTAGTACCTACCAGGGGCTCTACGAGCAGTACTTC	14	few	TRBV19	TRBJ2-7	NA